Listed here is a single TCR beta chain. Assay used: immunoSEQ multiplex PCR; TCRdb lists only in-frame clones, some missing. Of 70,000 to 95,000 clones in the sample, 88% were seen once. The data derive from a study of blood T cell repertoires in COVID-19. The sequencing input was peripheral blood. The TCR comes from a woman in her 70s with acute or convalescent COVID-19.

Here the CDR3 reads CASSQGDSYEQYF. The CDR3 DNA sequence: TGTGCCAGCAGCCAAGGCGACAGCTACGAGCAGTACTTC. V usage is TRBV7-9 and J usage is TRBJ2-7; weak D call: TRBD1 (5 bases). V was pared by 5 bases and J by 3 bases, with 11 bases between. The germline gives CDR1 SEHNR, CDR2 FQNEAQ (reference sequence). This CDR3 contains 13 residues.